Included here is one T cell receptor (beta chain) sequence, with context. This sample is part of a study of CD8 T cells in Susac syndrome. V was pared by 5 bases and J by 2 bases, with 9 bases between. The CDR3 extends over 13 amino acids. The germline V gene has CDR1 DFQATT and CDR2 SNEGSKA (reference sequence). Reverse transcription of about 0.45 to 1 ug RNA was performed with random hexamers. TCRdb used MiXCR to reprocess the immunoSEQ multiplex PCR reads, holding one entry per CDR3 protein. In the table there are 200,000 or so distinct CDR3 sequences, approximately 96% of which are singletons. Specimen: CD4+ T cells from PBMCs. This sequence was found in a human donor with Susac syndrome. This rearrangement joins TRBV20-1 to TRBJ2-2; D uncertain. CDR3 nucleotide sequence: TGCAGTGCTGAGCACATAAACACCGGGGAGCTGTTTTTT. Residues: CSAEHINTGELFF.